This record concerns one T cell receptor beta chain sequence. Its antigen is currently unknown. This sample is drawn from a study of T cells in Graves' hyperthyroidism and ophthalmopathy. Study observations and caveats: Most clonotypes that expanded in the thyroid above 0.001 also showed up in blood. Progression to ophthalmopathy was predicted a median of about six months early.

The CDR3 regions of TCR beta were amplified from RNA transcripts. The HTBI primer set served for first-round RT-PCR of the TCR CDR3. TCRdb ran MiXCR on the multiplex PCR reads and lists one entry per CDR3 protein. The sample holds nearly 750,000 distinct CDR3 sequences, about 35% seen once. CDR1 and CDR2 from the germline V gene are ENHRY and SYGVKD. The CDR3 covers 16 residues. Trimming removed 3 bases from V and 2 bases from J, with 17 bases in between. Patients aged 18 to 65 had newly diagnosed hyperthyroidism of under 2 months' duration. Each diagnosis drew on symptoms, thyroxine, TRAb, thyroid ultrasound and orbital computed tomography findings.

The sample consisted of blood. The TCR sequence derives from a woman aged 40 to 50 with Graves' hyperthyroidism. This chain links TRBV10-3 with TRBJ2-7, with D possibly matching TRBD2 (6 bases). CDR3 sequence: CAISDEGGAPTYEQYF. The CDR3, as DNA: TGTGCCATCAGTGACGAAGGCGGGGCGCCTACCTACGAGCAGTACTTC.